Sequencing of this T cell receptor (beta chain) was carried out in a study of OX40 agonist ivuxolimab in advanced cancers. Between the trimmed V and J ends, which lost 7 bases and 3 bases, there was a span of 8 bases. This CDR3 is built from 11 residues. Looked up from germline, CDR1 is SGDLS and CDR2 is YYNGEE. This table comes from immunoSEQ multiplex PCR, and its TCRdb copy is limited to in-frame clones, with some not included. There are roughly 16,000 clones in the sample; around 80% occur only once, and approximately 41% lies in the top ten. The material sequenced was CD4+ or CD8+ T cells sorted from blood, taken in a trial of the OX40 agonist ivuxolimab. The clonotype comes from an adult with an advanced solid tumor such as melanoma, head and neck, liver or kidney cancer. The J gene is TRBJ2-7, the V gene TRBV9, with unresolved D. CDR3 nucleotides: TGTGCCAGCTCTAGGGACTACGAGCAGTACTTC. This encodes CASSRDYEQYF. Based on the CDR3 plus reference TRBV9 and TRBJ2-7, the full variable domain is DSGVTQTPKHLITATGQRVTLRCSPRSGDLSVYWYQQSLDQGLQFLIQYYNGEERAKGNILERFSAQQFPDLHSELNLSSLELGDSALYFCASSRDYEQYFGPGTRLTVT.